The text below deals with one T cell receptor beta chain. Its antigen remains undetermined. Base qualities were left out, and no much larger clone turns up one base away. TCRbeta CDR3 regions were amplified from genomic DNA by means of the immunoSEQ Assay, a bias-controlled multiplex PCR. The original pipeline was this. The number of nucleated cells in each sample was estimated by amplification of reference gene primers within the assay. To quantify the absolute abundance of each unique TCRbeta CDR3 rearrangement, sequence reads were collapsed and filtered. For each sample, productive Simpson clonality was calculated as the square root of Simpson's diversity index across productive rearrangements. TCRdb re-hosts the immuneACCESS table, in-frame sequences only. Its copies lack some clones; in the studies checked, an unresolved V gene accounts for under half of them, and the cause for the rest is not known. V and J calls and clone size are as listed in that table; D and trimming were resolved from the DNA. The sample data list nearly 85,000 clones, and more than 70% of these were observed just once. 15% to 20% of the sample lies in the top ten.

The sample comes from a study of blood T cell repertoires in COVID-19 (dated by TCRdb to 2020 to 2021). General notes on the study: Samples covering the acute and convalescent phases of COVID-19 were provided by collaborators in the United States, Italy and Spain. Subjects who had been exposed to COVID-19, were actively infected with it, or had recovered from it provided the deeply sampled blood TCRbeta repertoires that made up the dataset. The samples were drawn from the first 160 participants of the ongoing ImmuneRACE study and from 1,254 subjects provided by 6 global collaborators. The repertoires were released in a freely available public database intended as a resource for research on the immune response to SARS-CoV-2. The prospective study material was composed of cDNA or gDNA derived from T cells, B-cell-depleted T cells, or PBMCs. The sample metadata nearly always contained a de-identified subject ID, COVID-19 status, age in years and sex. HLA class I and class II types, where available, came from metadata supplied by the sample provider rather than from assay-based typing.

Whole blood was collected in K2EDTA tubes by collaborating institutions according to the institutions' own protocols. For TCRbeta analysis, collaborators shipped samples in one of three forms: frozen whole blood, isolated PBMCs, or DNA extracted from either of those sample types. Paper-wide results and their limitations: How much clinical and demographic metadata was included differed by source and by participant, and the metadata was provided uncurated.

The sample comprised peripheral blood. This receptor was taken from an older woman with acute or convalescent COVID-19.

The encoded CDR3 is CASSLRQALYGYTF. In nucleotide form, the sequence is TGTGCCAGCAGTTTAAGACAGGCCCTCTATGGCTACACCTTC. The chain is encoded by TRBV28 joined to TRBJ1-2; the best D guess is TRBD1, with 6 bases matching. Trimming removed 2 bases from V and 4 bases from J, leaving 11 bases between the germline ends. Reading the germline V gene gives CDR1 MDHEN and CDR2 SYDVKM. From cysteine to phenylalanine, the CDR3 is 14 amino acids long. The read is trimmed to its CDR3 DNA, 42 bases read in frame from base 1.